This T cell receptor (beta chain) was profiled in a study of blood T cells in healthy people across ages. General observations from the study: Roughly linearly, TCR beta diversity per million T cells fell as age increased.

At least 7 million PBMCs were isolated per sample. The CDR3 length is 13 residues. In germline, CDR1 is DFQATT, CDR2 SNEGSKA (reference sequence). V dropped 5 bases and J dropped 2; count of bases not matched to a gene: 5. With respect to this clonotype: The antigen is undetermined.

It was with a sample-barcoded 5' primer and a J-beta primer mix that a second PCR of roughly 7 to 12 cycles was run. TCRdb re-called the 5' RACE reads with MiXCR, one entry per CDR3 protein. The table shows about 830,000 distinct CDR3 sequences, with about 62% occurring only once. This clonotype was sampled from a man younger than 45 in good health. The chain uses TRBV20-1 and TRBJ2-7; 8 bases fit TRBD1. Sequenced: blood. CDR3 DNA sequence: TGCAGTGCTCCAACGACAGGGGCCTACGAGCAGTACTTC. This codes for CSAPTTGAYEQYF.